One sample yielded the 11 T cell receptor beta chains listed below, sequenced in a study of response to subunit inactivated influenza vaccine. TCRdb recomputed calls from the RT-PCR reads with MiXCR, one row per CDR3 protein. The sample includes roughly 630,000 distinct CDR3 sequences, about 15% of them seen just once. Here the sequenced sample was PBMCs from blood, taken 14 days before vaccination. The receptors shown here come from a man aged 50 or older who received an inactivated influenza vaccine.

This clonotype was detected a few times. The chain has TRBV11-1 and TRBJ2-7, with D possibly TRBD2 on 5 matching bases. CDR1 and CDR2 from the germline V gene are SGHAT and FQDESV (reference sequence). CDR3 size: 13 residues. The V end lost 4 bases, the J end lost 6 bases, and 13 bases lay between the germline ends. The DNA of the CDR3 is TGTGCCAGCAGCTCACTGTACCGGGGCGAGCAGTACTTC. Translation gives CASSSLYRGEQYF.

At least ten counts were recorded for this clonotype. CDR3 in amino acids: CASSLGARSSYNEQFF. DNA for the CDR3: TGTGCCAGCAGCTTAGGGGCCCGAAGCTCCTACAATGAGCAGTTCTTC. The rearrangement links TRBV7-6 to TRBJ2-1; D remains ambiguous. Between the trimmed V and J ends, which lost 1 base and 0 bases, there was a span of 10 bases. This CDR3 has 16 amino acids. From germline, CDR1 is SGHVS and CDR2 FNYEAQ.

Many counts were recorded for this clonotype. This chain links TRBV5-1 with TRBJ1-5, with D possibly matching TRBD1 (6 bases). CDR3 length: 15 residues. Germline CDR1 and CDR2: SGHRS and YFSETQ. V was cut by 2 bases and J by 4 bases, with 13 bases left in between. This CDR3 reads CASSLTGGQNQPQHF. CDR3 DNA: TGCGCCAGCAGCTTAACCGGGGGCCAAAATCAGCCCCAGCATTTT. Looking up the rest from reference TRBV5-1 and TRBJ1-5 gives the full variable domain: KAGVTQTPRYLIKTRGQQVTLSCSPISGHRSVSWYQQTPGQGLQFLFEYFSETQRNKGNFPGRFSGRQFSNSRSEMNVSTLELGDSALYLCASSLTGGQNQPQHFGDGTRLSIL.

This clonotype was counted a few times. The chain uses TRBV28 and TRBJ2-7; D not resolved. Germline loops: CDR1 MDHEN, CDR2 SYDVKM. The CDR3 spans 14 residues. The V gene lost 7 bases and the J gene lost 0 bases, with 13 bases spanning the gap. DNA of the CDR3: TGTGCCAGCAAGGCCTCAAGGCCCTCCTACGAGCAGTACTTC. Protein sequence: CASKASRPSYEQYF. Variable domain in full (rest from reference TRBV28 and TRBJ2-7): DVKVTQSSRYLVKRTGEKVFLECVQDMDHENMFWYRQDPGLGLRLIYFSYDVKMKEKGDIPEGYSVSREKKERFSLILESASTNQTSMYLCASKASRPSYEQYFGPGTRLTVT.

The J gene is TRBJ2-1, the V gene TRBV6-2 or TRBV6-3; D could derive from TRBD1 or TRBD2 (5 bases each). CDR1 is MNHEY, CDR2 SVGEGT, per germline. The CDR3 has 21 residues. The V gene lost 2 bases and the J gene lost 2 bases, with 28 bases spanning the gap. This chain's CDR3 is CASSYPIWISATDSTYNEQFF. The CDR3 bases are TGTGCCAGCAGTTACCCCATTTGGATTAGCGCGACAGATTCGACCTACAATGAGCAGTTCTTC.

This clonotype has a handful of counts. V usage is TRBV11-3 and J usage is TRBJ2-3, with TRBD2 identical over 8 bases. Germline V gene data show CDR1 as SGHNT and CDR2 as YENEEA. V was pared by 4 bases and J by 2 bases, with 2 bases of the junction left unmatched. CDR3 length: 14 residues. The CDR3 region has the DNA TGTGCCAGCAGCTCTAGCGGGTACACAGATACGCAGTATTTT. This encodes CASSSSGYTDTQYF.

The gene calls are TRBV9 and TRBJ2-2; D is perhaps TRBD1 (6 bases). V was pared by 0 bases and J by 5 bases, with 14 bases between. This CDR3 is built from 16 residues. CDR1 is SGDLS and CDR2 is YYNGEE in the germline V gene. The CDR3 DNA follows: TGTGCCAGCAGCGTAGGGGGACACCCGGGGACCGGGGAGCTGTTTTTT. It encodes CASSVGGHPGTGELFF.

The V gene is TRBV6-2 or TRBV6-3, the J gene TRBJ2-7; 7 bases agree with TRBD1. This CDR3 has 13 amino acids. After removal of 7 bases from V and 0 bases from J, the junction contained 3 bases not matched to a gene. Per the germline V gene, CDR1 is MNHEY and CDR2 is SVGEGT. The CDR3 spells CASKNRGSYEQYF. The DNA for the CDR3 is TGTGCCAGCAAGAACAGGGGCTCCTACGAGCAGTACTTC.

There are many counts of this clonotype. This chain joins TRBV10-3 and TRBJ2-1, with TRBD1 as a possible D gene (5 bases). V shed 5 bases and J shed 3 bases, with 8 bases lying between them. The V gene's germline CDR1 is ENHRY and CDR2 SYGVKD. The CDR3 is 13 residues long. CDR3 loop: CAISRDSYNEQFF. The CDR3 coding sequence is TGTGCCATCAGTCGAGACAGCTACAATGAGCAGTTCTTC.

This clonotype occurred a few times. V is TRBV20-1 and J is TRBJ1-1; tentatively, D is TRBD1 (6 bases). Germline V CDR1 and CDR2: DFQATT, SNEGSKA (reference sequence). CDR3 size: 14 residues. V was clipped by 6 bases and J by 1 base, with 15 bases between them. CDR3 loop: CSAGGPGTNTEAFF. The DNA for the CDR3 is TGCAGTGCCGGGGGGCCGGGAACGAACACTGAAGCTTTCTTT.

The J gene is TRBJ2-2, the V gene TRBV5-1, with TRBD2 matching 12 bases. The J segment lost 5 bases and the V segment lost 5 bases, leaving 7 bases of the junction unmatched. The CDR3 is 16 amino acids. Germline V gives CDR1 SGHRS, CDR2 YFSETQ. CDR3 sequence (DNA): TGCGCCAGCAGACCGACTAGCGGGAGTTGGACCGGGGAGCTGTTTTTT. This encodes CASRPTSGSWTGELFF. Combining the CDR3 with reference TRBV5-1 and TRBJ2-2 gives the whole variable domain KAGVTQTPRYLIKTRGQQVTLSCSPISGHRSVSWYQQTPGQGLQFLFEYFSETQRNKGNFPGRFSGRQFSNSRSEMNVSTLELGDSALYLCASRPTSGSWTGELFFGEGSRLTVL.